The 31 T cell receptor beta chains below were found in one sample sequenced in a study of blood T cell repertoires in COVID-19. Sequencing used immunoSEQ multiplex PCR; TCRdb keeps in-frame clones, though not all of them. The table shows about 170,000 clones, with 90% to 95% occurring only once. Sequencing used peripheral blood. The receptors were gathered from a man in his fifties with acute or convalescent COVID-19.

The V call is TRBV6-6, the J call TRBJ1-1; D may be TRBD1 (6 bases). CDR1 is MNHNY and CDR2 is SVGAGI in the germline V gene (reference sequence). With 6 bases removed from V and 6 bases from J, the gap between germline ends came to 14 bases. This CDR3 is built from 13 residues. CDR3 DNA: TGTGCCAGCAGCGCCACGGACAGTGCTGAAGCTTTCTTT. This encodes CASSATDSAEAFF.

This chain joins TRBV14 and TRBJ2-7; 10 nucleotides match TRBD2. Germline loops: CDR1 SGHDN, CDR2 FVKESK. The junction had 8 bases not matched to a gene; V was cut back by 4 bases and J by 5 bases. This CDR3 is built from 15 residues. The DNA of the CDR3 is TGTGCCAGCAGCCCCCTAGCGGGAGCATTGCACGAGCAGTACTTC. Protein sequence: CASSPLAGALHEQYF. Full variable domain (rest looked up from reference TRBV14 and TRBJ2-7): EAGVTQFPSHSVIEKGQTVTLRCDPISGHDNLYWYRRVMGKEIKFLLHFVKESKQDESGMPNNRFLAERTGGTYSTLKVQPAELEDSGVYFCASSPLAGALHEQYFGPGTRLTVT.

This rearrangement joins TRBV27 to TRBJ2-3; 8 bases are shared with TRBD2. This CDR3 spans 16 amino acids. Trimming at V came to 1 base and at J to 1 base, leaving 4 bases not matched to a gene. Germline-derived CDR1 and CDR2 are MNHEY and SMNVEV (reference sequence). This chain's CDR3 is CASSLYRRGGTDTQYF. The CDR3 DNA follows: TGTGCCAGCAGTTTATATCGGCGGGGGGGCACAGATACGCAGTATTTT.

The chain employs TRBV6-1 and TRBJ2-2; 8 nucleotides line up with TRBD1. Trimming cost V 6 bases and J 4 bases; bases outside gene matches: 13. The CDR3 contains 17 residues. CDR1 and CDR2 from the germline V gene are MNHNS and SASEGT. The CDR3 sequence is CASREQGVRPVTGELFF. For the CDR3, the DNA is TGTGCCAGCAGGGAACAGGGGGTAAGACCTGTCACCGGGGAGCTGTTTTTT.

V usage is TRBV7-6 and J usage is TRBJ2-2; 9 nucleotides align to TRBD2. Germline CDR1 is SGHVS and CDR2 is FNYEAQ. V dropped 1 base and J dropped 5; count of bases not matched to a gene: 2. The CDR3 covers 15 residues. CDR3 DNA: TGTGCCAGCAGCTTAGTTCTAGCGGGGACCGGGGAGCTGTTTTTT. This codes for CASSLVLAGTGELFF. Full variable domain (missing parts from reference TRBV7-6 and TRBJ2-2): GAGVSQSPRYKVTKRGQDVALRCDPISGHVSLYWYRQALGQGPEFLTYFNYEAQQDKSGLPNDRFSAERPEGSISTLTIQRTEQRDSAMYRCASSLVLAGTGELFFGEGSRLTVL.

CDR3 coding DNA: TGTGCCATCAGTGAGGGGACTAGCGGGGGGGTGGTTGAGCAGTTCTTC. Its translation: CAISEGTSGGVVEQFF. The rearrangement links TRBV10-3 to TRBJ2-1, with TRBD2 identical over 16 bases. The CDR3 is 16 amino acids. Trimming cost V 2 bases and J 9 bases; bases outside gene matches: 4. Germline V gives CDR1 ENHRY, CDR2 SYGVKD.

This chain joins TRBV16 and TRBJ2-1; tentatively, D is TRBD2 (5 bases). Germline assignment: CDR1 KGHSY and CDR2 FQNENV. The CDR3 has 15 amino acids. V shed 2 bases and J shed 0 bases, with 8 bases lying between them. CDR3 bases: TGTGCCAGCAGCCAAAAGAGCGGCTCCTACAATGAGCAGTTCTTC. Translated: CASSQKSGSYNEQFF.

Regarding this clone: Distinct nucleotide sequences in the sample also encode this CDR3. The chain links TRBV24-1 to TRBJ1-4, with TRBD1 identical over 8 bases. This CDR3 comprises 14 residues. Trimming removed 5 bases from V and 8 bases from J; junction bases left unmatched: 6. CDR1 and CDR2 (germline): KGHDR, SFDVKD. This CDR3 is CATSGTGRKEKLFF. The CDR3 region has the DNA TGTGCCACCAGTGGGACAGGGCGAAAGGAAAAACTGTTTTTT.

The rearrangement uses TRBV27 and TRBJ2-7; tentative D call: TRBD1 (5 bases). Between the trimmed V and J ends, which lost 5 bases and 3 bases, there was a span of 17 bases. This CDR3 is 15 amino acids long. Germline values: CDR1 MNHEY, CDR2 SMNVEV (reference sequence). As DNA, the CDR3 is TGTGCCAGCAGTCTGACAGCGTTATCTGGCTACGAGCAGTACTTC. This translates into CASSLTALSGYEQYF.

The chain carries TRBV9 and TRBJ2-5; 11 bases are a match to TRBD2. Germline V lookup: CDR1 SGDLS, CDR2 YYNGEE. V lost 7 bases and J lost 1; bases outside the gene matches: 9. The CDR3 covers 16 residues. CDR3 protein: CASGKTGTSGQETQYF. CDR3 bases: TGTGCCAGCGGCAAAACCGGGACTAGCGGCCAAGAGACCCAGTACTTC.

The J gene is TRBJ2-7, the V gene TRBV18; D remains unclear. Trimming cost V 3 bases and J 4 bases, with 7 bases left between them. The CDR3 has 12 residues. The V gene's germline CDR1 is KGHSH and CDR2 LQKENI. In nucleotides, the CDR3 is TGTGCCAGCTCACCTTCAACTTACGAGCAGTACGTC. This sequence encodes CASSPSTYEQYV.

This chain connects TRBV6-2 or TRBV6-3 to TRBJ1-2; 8 bases are a match to TRBD1. CDR3 size: 15 residues. Germline V gene data show CDR1 as MNHEY and CDR2 as SVGEGT. With V trimmed by 2 bases and J by 2 bases, 4 bases remained unmatched. The CDR3 nucleotides are TGTGCCAGCAGTTACGACAGGGGCCAAAACTATGGCTACACCTTC. Encoded protein: CASSYDRGQNYGYTF.

The chain uses TRBV5-4 and TRBJ2-5; 7 bases line up with TRBD1. V trimming: 4 bases; J trimming: 5 bases; junction bases outside the gene matches: 14. The germline CDR1 and CDR2 sequences are SGHNT and YYREEE (reference sequence). This CDR3 has 16 amino acids. The CDR3: CASSPPGQLTGETQYF. DNA for the CDR3: TGTGCCAGCAGCCCGCCGGGACAGCTCACGGGGGAGACCCAGTACTTC.

The CDR3 loop reads CASSYRVVGYTF. The CDR3 DNA is TGTGCCAGCAGTTACAGGGTCGTAGGCTACACCTTC. The chain recombines TRBV12-3 or TRBV12-4 with TRBJ1-2; tentative D call: TRBD1 (6 bases). The CDR3 runs to 12 residues. Trimming pared 4 bases from V and 8 bases from J, leaving 11 bases between.

This chain joins TRBV28 and TRBJ1-4; 8 bases are shared with TRBD1. Germline V lookup: CDR1 MDHEN, CDR2 SYDVKM. With 7 bases clipped from V and 7 bases from J, the junction kept 2 bases outside the gene matches. The CDR3 runs 12 residues. The CDR3 reads CASTGGVEKLFF. DNA of the CDR3: TGTGCCAGCACAGGGGGCGTTGAAAAACTGTTTTTT.

This chain joins TRBV6-5 and TRBJ2-7, with TRBD1 as a possible D gene (6 bases). The germline V gene encodes CDR1 MNHEY and CDR2 SVGAGI. V lost 10 bases and J 4 bases, leaving 14 bases between the germline ends. The CDR3 sequence is 12 residues long. The CDR3 sequence: CATTQGTYEQYF. The DNA for the CDR3 is TGTGCCACCACCCAGGGGACGTACGAGCAGTACTTC.

J is TRBJ2-2 and V is TRBV6-2 or TRBV6-3; perhaps TRBD2 as D (7 bases). Germline V gene sequence: CDR1 MNHEY, CDR2 SVGEGT. V shed 4 bases and J shed 4 bases, with 13 bases lying between them. This CDR3 is built from 15 residues. The chain's CDR3 is CASSFGRGRTGELFF. In nucleotides, the CDR3 is TGTGCCAGCAGTTTCGGGCGGGGGCGCACCGGGGAGCTGTTTTTT.

The chain uses TRBV2 and TRBJ2-2, with a possible D match to TRBD1 (5 bases). The germline V gene has CDR1 SNHLY and CDR2 FYNNEI. Trimming removed 6 bases from V and 2 bases from J, with 10 bases in between. The CDR3 has 14 residues. The DNA for the CDR3 is TGTGCCAGCAGATCGACAGTTAACACCGGGGAGCTGTTTTTT. This codes for CASRSTVNTGELFF.

The chain has TRBV5-1 and TRBJ2-4; 10 nucleotides line up with TRBD2. The CDR3 sequence is 17 residues long. Losses at the gene ends were 5 bases for V and 8 bases for J; bases not matched to a gene: 16. The germline V gene encodes CDR1 SGHRS and CDR2 YFSETQ. The CDR3 protein is CASRAGTSASPGDIQYF. In DNA, the CDR3 is TGCGCCAGCAGGGCGGGGACTAGCGCATCTCCGGGGGACATTCAGTACTTC.

CDR3 nucleotides: TGTGCCAGCAGTCCACAGCACAGGGGGTACAATCAGCCCCAGCATTTT. It translates to CASSPQHRGYNQPQHF. The chain joins TRBV27 to TRBJ1-5; 8 bases map to TRBD1. V was clipped by 5 bases and J by 3 bases; unmatched bases: 9. The CDR3 extends over 16 amino acids. The germline V gene encodes CDR1 MNHEY and CDR2 SMNVEV (reference sequence).

Notes on this clone: In the same sample, other DNA sequences code for this CDR3. The chain carries TRBV3-1 (or the pseudogene TRBV3-2) and TRBJ1-5; no clear D. V gave up 0 bases and J gave up 3 bases, with 3 bases separating them. Per the germline V gene, CDR1 is LGHDT and CDR2 is YNNKEL (reference sequence). The CDR3 sequence is 13 residues long. The DNA for the CDR3 is TGTGCCAGCAGCCAAGACCTCAATCAGCCCCAGCATTTT. This sequence encodes CASSQDLNQPQHF.

V gene TRBV6-1 combines with J gene TRBJ2-7, with D possibly TRBD1 on 6 matching bases. This CDR3 contains 13 residues. Trimming stripped 3 bases from V and 4 bases from J, with 10 bases between. CDR1 is MNHNS, CDR2 SASEGT, per germline. The CDR3 loop is CASSEVGGYEQYF. In DNA form, the CDR3 reads TGTGCCAGCAGTGAGGTAGGGGGATACGAGCAGTACTTC.

The sample holds a few counts of this clone. The genes are TRBV11-3 and TRBJ2-3; 7 bases are a match to TRBD1. Losses at the gene ends were 1 base for V and 5 bases for J; bases not matched to a gene: 0. This CDR3 has 13 amino acids. Germline-derived CDR1 and CDR2 are SGHNT and YENEEA. Written as DNA, the CDR3 is TGTGCCAGCAGCTTAGGACAGGGAGATACGCAGTATTTT. Residues: CASSLGQGDTQYF.

The genes are TRBV2 and TRBJ1-3, with D maybe TRBD1 (6 bases). Germline V CDR1 and CDR2: SNHLY, FYNNEI. V lost 4 bases and J 4 bases, leaving 8 bases between the germline ends. This CDR3 spans 13 amino acids. The chain's CDR3 is CASSADSGNTIYF. For the CDR3, the DNA is TGTGCCAGCAGTGCGGACAGCGGAAACACCATATATTTT.

The genes are TRBV4-1 and TRBJ1-6; weak D call: TRBD1 (5 bases). This CDR3 is built from 18 residues. Germline V CDR1 and CDR2: MGHRA, YSYEKL. V shed 0 bases and J shed 10 bases, with 22 bases lying between them. For the CDR3, the DNA is TGCGCCAGCAGCCAAGATTCCGGGGGAAGCTCGGGCAGATCACCCCTCCACTTT. It is translated as CASSQDSGGSSGRSPLHF.

The V gene is TRBV11-2, the J gene TRBJ2-1; 8 nucleotides match TRBD2. The CDR3 loop spans 15 amino acids. V dropped 0 bases and J dropped 9; count of bases not matched to a gene: 7. CDR1 SGHAT and CDR2 FQNNGV come from the germline V gene. The CDR3 sequence is CASSLDLAGGGEQFF. Written as DNA, the CDR3 is TGTGCCAGCAGCTTAGATTTGGCGGGGGGCGGTGAGCAGTTCTTC.

The gene calls are TRBV19 and TRBJ1-1; 11 bases match TRBD1. The CDR3 totals 19 residues. Germline V gives CDR1 LNHDA, CDR2 SQIVND (reference sequence). Losses at the gene ends were 3 bases for V and 0 bases for J; bases not matched to a gene: 12. Written as DNA, the CDR3 is TGTGCCAGTAGTATCCCCCGGGACAGGGGGGTGAGACTGAACACTGAAGCTTTCTTT. Amino acid sequence: CASSIPRDRGVRLNTEAFF. The complete variable domain, with remaining parts taken from reference TRBV19 and TRBJ1-1, reads DGGITQSPKYLFRKEGQNVTLSCEQNLNHDAMYWYRQDPGQGLRLIYYSQIVNDFQKGDIAEGYSVSREKKESFPLTVTSAQKNPTAFYLCASSIPRDRGVRLNTEAFFGQGTRLTVV.

The V gene is TRBV27, the J gene TRBJ2-7, with TRBD2 identical over 7 bases. The CDR3 is 13 residues long. The germline CDR1 and CDR2 sequences are MNHEY and SMNVEV (reference sequence). J was trimmed by 9 bases and V by 9 bases; bases with no gene match: 14. The CDR3 sequence: CASRSGTLQRQYF. In DNA, the CDR3 is TGTGCCAGTAGAAGCGGGACCCTGCAAAGGCAGTACTTC.

This rearrangement joins TRBV7-3 to TRBJ2-7; D not resolved. The germline V and J ends were trimmed by 4 bases and 6 bases, with 13 bases remaining between them. Per germline, CDR1 SGHTA and CDR2 FQGTGA. CDR3 length: 13 residues. The CDR3 nucleotides are TGTGCCAGCAGCTATGATTCACGAGCCGAGCAGTACTTC. Protein: CASSYDSRAEQYF. Full variable domain (rest looked up from reference TRBV7-3 and TRBJ2-7): GAGVSQTPSNKVTEKGKYVELRCDPISGHTALYWYRQSLGQGPEFLIYFQGTGAADDSGLPNDRFFAVRPEGSVSTLKIQRTERGDSAVYLCASSYDSRAEQYFGPGTRLTVT.

The V gene is TRBV15, the J gene TRBJ1-3; maybe TRBD1 (6 bases). CDR3 length: 19 residues. CDR1 and CDR2 from the germline V gene are LNHNV and YYDKDF (reference sequence). V was trimmed by 0 bases and J by 0 bases, leaving 18 bases between them. The DNA for the CDR3 is TGTGCCACCAGCAGAGATCTGGTACCAGGGGACCTCTCTGGAAACACCATATATTTT. This codes for CATSRDLVPGDLSGNTIYF.

The gene calls are TRBV18 and TRBJ2-7; maybe TRBD2 (6 bases). V lost 5 bases to trimming and J lost 1 base, with 12 bases between them. The CDR3 consists of 14 residues. Per germline, CDR1 KGHSH and CDR2 LQKENI. The CDR3 bases are TGTGCCAGCTCATCATTCGGGGGATCCTACGAGCAGTACGTC. It codes for CASSSFGGSYEQYV.